These T cell receptor beta chains were read from a single sample in a study of shared clonotypes between healthy human individuals. The repertoire was sequenced with immunoSEQ multiplex PCR; TCRdb's copy has only in-frame clones and lacks some. The profile covers 2,500,000 or so clones, with 93% appearing a single time and approximately 0.36% taken by the ten largest. Sequencing was done on a sample of naive CD4+ T cells from PBMCs. These receptors were collected from a man aged 18 to 29 in good health. Some clones in this sample may be carry-over from other donors' samples. CDR3s include the opening cysteine and the closing phenylalanine or tryptophan. A D gene is named only where the DNA matches it firmly. Size is omitted from some rows. Given values are once, few, many or a class for expanded clones.

cdr3_aa: CAYSGQMDTEAFF
cdr3_nt: TGTGCCTACTCGGGACAGATGGACACTGAAGCTTTCTTT
v_call: TRBV5-8
d_call: TRBD1
j_call: TRBJ1-1
clone_size: NA

cdr3_aa: CASSAQALNTEAFF
cdr3_nt: TGCGCCAGCAGCGCCCAGGCTCTGAACACTGAAGCTTTCTTT
v_call: TRBV5-1
d_call: NA
j_call: TRBJ1-1
clone_size: NA

cdr3_aa: CAWSRGSYEQYF
cdr3_nt: TGTGCCTGGAGTAGGGGATCCTACGAGCAGTACTTC
v_call: TRBV30
d_call: NA
j_call: TRBJ2-7
clone_size: NA

cdr3_aa: CASSSTSGNTIYF
cdr3_nt: TGTGCCAGCAGTTCAACTAGTGGAAACACCATATATTTT
v_call: TRBV5-6
d_call: NA
j_call: TRBJ1-3
clone_size: NA

cdr3_aa: CAISESTRTSGRALIYEQYF
cdr3_nt: TGTGCCATCAGTGAGTCGACTCGGACTAGCGGGAGGGCCTTAATTTACGAGCAGTACTTC
v_call: TRBV10-3
d_call: TRBD2
j_call: TRBJ2-7
clone_size: NA

cdr3_aa: CASSGGRVQETQYF
cdr3_nt: TGTGCCAGCAGCGGCGGGAGGGTTCAAGAGACCCAGTACTTC
v_call: TRBV5-4
d_call: TRBD2
j_call: TRBJ2-5
clone_size: once

cdr3_aa: CASSLALPNTDTQYF
cdr3_nt: TGTGCCAGCAGCTTAGCGCTTCCAAACACAGATACGCAGTATTTT
v_call: TRBV7-9
d_call: NA
j_call: TRBJ2-3
clone_size: NA

cdr3_aa: CASSVRGNEQYF
cdr3_nt: TGTGCCAGCAGCGTACGAGGGAACGAGCAGTACTTC
v_call: TRBV2
d_call: NA
j_call: TRBJ2-7
clone_size: NA

cdr3_aa: CASSYLTGVYGYTF
cdr3_nt: TGTGCCAGCAGTTACCTCACAGGGGTCTATGGCTACACCTTC
v_call: TRBV6-5
d_call: TRBD1
j_call: TRBJ1-2
clone_size: NA

cdr3_aa: CASSLFRDEQFF
cdr3_nt: TGTGCCAGCAGCTTATTCCGGGATGAGCAGTTCTTC
v_call: TRBV11-1
d_call: NA
j_call: TRBJ2-1
clone_size: NA

cdr3_aa: CASSGPGQYF
cdr3_nt: TGTGCCAGCAGCGGACCCGGGCAGTACTTC
v_call: TRBV2
d_call: NA
j_call: TRBJ2-7
clone_size: NA

cdr3_aa: CASSQPRLVVSYNEQFF
cdr3_nt: TGCGCCAGCAGCCAACCCAGACTCGTAGTATCCTACAATGAGCAGTTCTTC
v_call: TRBV4-1
d_call: NA
j_call: TRBJ2-1
clone_size: NA

cdr3_aa: CASSDTSRVSGYTF
cdr3_nt: TGTGCCAGCAGTGACACTTCTAGGGTTAGTGGCTACACCTTC
v_call: TRBV6-4
d_call: NA
j_call: TRBJ1-2
clone_size: NA

cdr3_aa: CASSTPKAKRRNEQFF
cdr3_nt: TGTGCCAGCAGCACCCCCAAGGCAAAACGTAGGAATGAGCAGTTCTTC
v_call: TRBV9
d_call: NA
j_call: TRBJ2-1
clone_size: NA

cdr3_aa: CASRPQTFDGYTF
cdr3_nt: TGTGCCAGCAGACCTCAGACATTCGATGGCTACACCTTC
v_call: TRBV5-4
d_call: NA
j_call: TRBJ1-2
clone_size: once

cdr3_aa: CPRGTGGHQPQHF
cdr3_nt: TGTCCCCGAGGGACAGGGGGACATCAGCCCCAGCATTTT
v_call: TRBV30
d_call: TRBD1
j_call: TRBJ1-5
clone_size: NA

cdr3_aa: CASGTGGQPQHF
cdr3_nt: TGTGCCAGCGGGACAGGGGGTCAGCCCCAGCATTTT
v_call: TRBV28
d_call: TRBD1
j_call: TRBJ1-5
clone_size: NA

cdr3_aa: CASLGFAGELFF
cdr3_nt: TGTGCCAGCCTGGGTTTTGCCGGGGAGCTGTTTTTT
v_call: TRBV28
d_call: NA
j_call: TRBJ2-2
clone_size: NA

cdr3_aa: CASSLSRYTAFAYEQYF
cdr3_nt: TGCGCCAGCAGTCTTTCCCGTTACACGGCCTTCGCCTACGAGCAGTACTTC
v_call: TRBV23-1
d_call: NA
j_call: TRBJ2-7
clone_size: NA

cdr3_aa: CAISLPGINYGYTF
cdr3_nt: TGTGCCATCAGTCTCCCCGGAATTAACTATGGCTACACCTTC
v_call: TRBV10-3
d_call: NA
j_call: TRBJ1-2
clone_size: NA

cdr3_aa: CASSVGPAGARETQYF
cdr3_nt: TGTGCCAGCAGCGTAGGGCCAGCGGGAGCCCGAGAGACCCAGTACTTC
v_call: TRBV9
d_call: TRBD2
j_call: TRBJ2-5
clone_size: NA

cdr3_aa: CASSLGGVTNTGELFF
cdr3_nt: TGTGCCAGCAGCTTGGGAGGGGTCACAAACACCGGGGAGCTGTTTTTT
v_call: TRBV5-4
d_call: NA
j_call: TRBJ2-2
clone_size: NA

cdr3_aa: CASSGGSRPNGYTF
cdr3_nt: TGTGCCAGCAGTGGGGGGAGCCGCCCTAATGGCTACACCTTC
v_call: TRBV25-1
d_call: NA
j_call: TRBJ1-2
clone_size: NA

cdr3_aa: CASSPTGTSYEQYF
cdr3_nt: TGCGCCAGCAGCCCGACCGGGACCTCCTACGAGCAGTACTTC
v_call: TRBV5-1
d_call: NA
j_call: TRBJ2-7
clone_size: NA

cdr3_aa: CASTRDRGLGGYTF
cdr3_nt: TGTGCCAGCACGCGGGACCGAGGCCTGGGCGGCTACACCTTC
v_call: TRBV2
d_call: NA
j_call: TRBJ1-2
clone_size: NA

cdr3_aa: CAIRKGLADTGELFF
cdr3_nt: TGTGCCATCAGAAAGGGACTAGCGGACACCGGGGAGCTGTTTTTT
v_call: TRBV10-3
d_call: TRBD2
j_call: TRBJ2-2
clone_size: NA

cdr3_aa: CASSFRLVDTGELFF
cdr3_nt: TGTGCCAGCAGCTTCAGGCTAGTGGACACCGGGGAGCTGTTTTTT
v_call: TRBV7-2
d_call: NA
j_call: TRBJ2-2
clone_size: NA

cdr3_aa: CASSPKALNTEAFF
cdr3_nt: TGTGCCAGCAGCCCCAAGGCCCTAAACACTGAAGCTTTCTTT
v_call: TRBV7-9
d_call: NA
j_call: TRBJ1-1
clone_size: NA

cdr3_aa: CASSLGDRGPYGYTF
cdr3_nt: TGCGCCAGCAGCTTGGGGGACAGGGGACCCTATGGCTACACCTTC
v_call: TRBV5-1
d_call: TRBD1
j_call: TRBJ1-2
clone_size: NA

cdr3_aa: CASSRGIGELFF
cdr3_nt: TGTGCCAGCAGCCGCGGCATCGGGGAGCTGTTTTTT
v_call: TRBV28
d_call: NA
j_call: TRBJ2-2
clone_size: once

cdr3_aa: CASSSVGLAGGETQYF
cdr3_nt: TGTGCCAGCAGCTCAGTGGGACTAGCGGGTGGGGAGACCCAGTACTTC
v_call: TRBV7-2
d_call: TRBD2
j_call: TRBJ2-5
clone_size: NA

cdr3_aa: CASSSGSDEQFF
cdr3_nt: TGTGCCAGCAGCAGCGGGAGCGATGAGCAGTTCTTC
v_call: TRBV7-9
d_call: TRBD2
j_call: TRBJ2-1
clone_size: NA

cdr3_aa: CASSVNLLGTGSYEQYF
cdr3_nt: TGTGCCAGCAGCGTAAACCTTCTCGGGACAGGTTCCTACGAGCAGTACTTC
v_call: TRBV7-8
d_call: TRBD1
j_call: TRBJ2-7
clone_size: once

cdr3_aa: CASSVDWGPGNTIYF
cdr3_nt: TGTGCCAGCAGCGTGGATTGGGGACCTGGAAACACCATATATTTT
v_call: TRBV9
d_call: NA
j_call: TRBJ1-3
clone_size: NA

cdr3_aa: CASSLGLASYEQYF
cdr3_nt: TGTGCCAGCAGCCTTGGACTAGCGTCCTACGAGCAGTACTTC
v_call: TRBV9
d_call: TRBD2
j_call: TRBJ2-7
clone_size: NA

cdr3_aa: CASSPQSLDTQYF
cdr3_nt: TGCGCCAGCAGTCCCCAATCTCTCGATACGCAGTATTTT
v_call: TRBV5-1
d_call: NA
j_call: TRBJ2-3
clone_size: NA

cdr3_aa: CASSSQGQVEVTQYF
cdr3_nt: TGTGCCAGCAGCTCACAGGGACAGGTAGAAGTGACCCAGTACTTC
v_call: TRBV7-8
d_call: TRBD1
j_call: TRBJ2-5
clone_size: NA

cdr3_aa: CASSFLGNTIYF
cdr3_nt: TGTGCCAGCAGTTTCCTGGGAAACACCATATATTTT
v_call: TRBV28
d_call: NA
j_call: TRBJ1-3
clone_size: NA

cdr3_aa: CASSTRAGLAGTYEQYF
cdr3_nt: TGTGCCAGCAGTACGAGGGCGGGACTAGCGGGAACCTACGAGCAGTACTTC
v_call: TRBV27
d_call: TRBD2
j_call: TRBJ2-7
clone_size: NA

cdr3_aa: CASSVGTGATEAFF
cdr3_nt: TGTGCCAGCAGTGTCGGGACAGGTGCCACTGAAGCTTTCTTT
v_call: TRBV2
d_call: TRBD1
j_call: TRBJ1-1
clone_size: NA